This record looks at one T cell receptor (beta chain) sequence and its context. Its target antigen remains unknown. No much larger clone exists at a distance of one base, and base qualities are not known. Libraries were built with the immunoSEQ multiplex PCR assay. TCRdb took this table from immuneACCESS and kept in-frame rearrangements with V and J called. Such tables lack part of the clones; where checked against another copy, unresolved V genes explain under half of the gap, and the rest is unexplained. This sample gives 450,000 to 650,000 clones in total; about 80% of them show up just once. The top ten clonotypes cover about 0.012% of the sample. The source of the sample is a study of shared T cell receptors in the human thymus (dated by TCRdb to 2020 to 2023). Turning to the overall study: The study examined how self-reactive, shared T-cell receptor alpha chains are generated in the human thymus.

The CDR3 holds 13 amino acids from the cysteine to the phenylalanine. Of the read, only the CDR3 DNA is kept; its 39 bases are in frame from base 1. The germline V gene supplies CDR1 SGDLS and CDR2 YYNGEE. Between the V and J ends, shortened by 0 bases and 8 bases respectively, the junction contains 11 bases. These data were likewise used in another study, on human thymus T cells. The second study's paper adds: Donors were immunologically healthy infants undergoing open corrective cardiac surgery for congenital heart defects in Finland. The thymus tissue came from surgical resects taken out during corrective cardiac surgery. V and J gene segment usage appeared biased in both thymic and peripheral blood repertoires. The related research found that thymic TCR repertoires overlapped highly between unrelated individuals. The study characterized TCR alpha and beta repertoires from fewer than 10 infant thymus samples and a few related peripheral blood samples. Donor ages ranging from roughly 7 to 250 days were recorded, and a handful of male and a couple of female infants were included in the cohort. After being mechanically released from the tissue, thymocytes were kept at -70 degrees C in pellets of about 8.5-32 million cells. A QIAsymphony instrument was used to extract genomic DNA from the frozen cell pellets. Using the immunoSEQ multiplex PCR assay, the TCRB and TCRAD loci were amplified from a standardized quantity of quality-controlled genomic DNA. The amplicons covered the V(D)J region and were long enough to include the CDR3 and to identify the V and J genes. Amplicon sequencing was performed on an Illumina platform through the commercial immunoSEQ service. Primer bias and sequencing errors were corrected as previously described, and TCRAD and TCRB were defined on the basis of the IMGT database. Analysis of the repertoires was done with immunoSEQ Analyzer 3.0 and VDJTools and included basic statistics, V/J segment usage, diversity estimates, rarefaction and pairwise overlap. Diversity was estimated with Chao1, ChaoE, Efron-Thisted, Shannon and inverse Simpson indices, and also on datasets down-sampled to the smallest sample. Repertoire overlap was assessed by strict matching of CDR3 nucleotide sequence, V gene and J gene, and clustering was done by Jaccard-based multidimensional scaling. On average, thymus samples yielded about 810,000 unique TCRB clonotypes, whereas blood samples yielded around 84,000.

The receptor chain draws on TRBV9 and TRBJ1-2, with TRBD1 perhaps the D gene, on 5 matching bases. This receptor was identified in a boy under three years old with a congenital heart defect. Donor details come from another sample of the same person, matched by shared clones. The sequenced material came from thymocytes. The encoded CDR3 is CASSVEEQAGYTF. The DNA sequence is TGTGCCAGCAGCGTAGAGGAACAGGCCGGCTACACCTTC. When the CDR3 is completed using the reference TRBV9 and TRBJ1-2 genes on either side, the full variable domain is DSGVTQTPKHLITATGQRVTLRCSPRSGDLSVYWYQQSLDQGLQFLIQYYNGEERAKGNILERFSAQQFPDLHSELNLSSLELGDSALYFCASSVEEQAGYTFGSGTRLTVV.